What follows is one T cell receptor (beta chain) and its context. The antigen is undetermined. Every single patient, without exception, relapsed after autologous stem cell transplantation, and brentuximab vedotin exposure varied. Relapsed/refractory classical Hodgkin lymphoma patients had complete, partial or progressive responses. This sample was included in a study of PD-1 blockade in classical Hodgkin lymphoma. Study results and caveats: Lower baseline TCR diversity marked trial partial responders and progressors. Still unresolved is the cause of the repertoire differences, which may be disease activity or prior therapy. Unlike CD8+ TCR diversity, which did not rise significantly by C4D1, CD4+ TCR diversity did.

Clones were sequenced by immunoSEQ multiplex PCR, and TCRdb holds only the in-frame ones, with some missing. The table includes 20,000 to 25,000 clones, 80% detected once. This TCR derives from a human donor with classical Hodgkin lymphoma. Sequenced here: peripheral blood mononuclear cells (PBMCs), sampled before the second cycle of nivolumab.

Here the CDR3 reads CASSTSAGAGKNNEQFF. CDR3 bases: TGTGCCAGCAGCACGTCGGCGGGGGCGGGAAAGAACAATGAGCAGTTCTTC. This chain uses TRBV27 with TRBJ2-1; the D gene is possibly TRBD2 (7 bases). The V end lost 6 bases, the J end lost 5 bases, and 23 bases lay between the germline ends. CDR1 is MNHEY and CDR2 is SMNVEV in the germline V gene (reference sequence). CDR3 length: 17 residues.